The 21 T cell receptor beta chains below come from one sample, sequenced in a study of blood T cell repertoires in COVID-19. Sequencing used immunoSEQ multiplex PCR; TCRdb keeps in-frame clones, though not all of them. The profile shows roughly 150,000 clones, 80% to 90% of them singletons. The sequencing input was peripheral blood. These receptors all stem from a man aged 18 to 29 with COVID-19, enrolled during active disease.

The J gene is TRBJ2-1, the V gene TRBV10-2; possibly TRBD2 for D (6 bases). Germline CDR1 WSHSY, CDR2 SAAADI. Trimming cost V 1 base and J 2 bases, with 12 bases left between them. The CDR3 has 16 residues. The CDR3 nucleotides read TGCGCCAGCAGTGAGTATGGGGGGATCGCCTACAATGAGCAGTTCTTC. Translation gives CASSEYGGIAYNEQFF.

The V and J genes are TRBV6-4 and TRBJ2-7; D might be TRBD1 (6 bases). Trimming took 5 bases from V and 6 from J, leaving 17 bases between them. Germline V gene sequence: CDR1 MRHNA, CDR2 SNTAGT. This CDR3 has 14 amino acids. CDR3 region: CASSQSRDTSEQYF. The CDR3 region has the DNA TGTGCCAGCAGTCAATCTCGGGACACGAGCGAGCAGTACTTC.

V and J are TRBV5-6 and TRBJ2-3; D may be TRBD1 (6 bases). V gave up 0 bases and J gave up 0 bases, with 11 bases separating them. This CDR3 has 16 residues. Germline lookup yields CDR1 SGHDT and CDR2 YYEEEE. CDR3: CASSLGGQASTDTQYF. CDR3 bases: TGTGCCAGCAGCTTGGGGGGGCAGGCTAGCACAGATACGCAGTATTTT.

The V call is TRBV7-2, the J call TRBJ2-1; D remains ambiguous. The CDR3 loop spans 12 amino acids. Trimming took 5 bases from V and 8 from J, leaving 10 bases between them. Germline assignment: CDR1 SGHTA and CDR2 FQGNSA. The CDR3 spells CASSPYRDEQFF. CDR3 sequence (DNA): TGTGCCAGCAGCCCTTACCGGGATGAGCAGTTCTTC. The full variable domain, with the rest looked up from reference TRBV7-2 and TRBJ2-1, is GAGVSQSPSNKVTEKGKDVELRCDPISGHTALYWYRQSLGQGLEFLIYFQGNSAPDKSGLPSDRFSAERTGGSVSTLTIQRTQQEDSAVYLCASSPYRDEQFFGPGTRLTVL.

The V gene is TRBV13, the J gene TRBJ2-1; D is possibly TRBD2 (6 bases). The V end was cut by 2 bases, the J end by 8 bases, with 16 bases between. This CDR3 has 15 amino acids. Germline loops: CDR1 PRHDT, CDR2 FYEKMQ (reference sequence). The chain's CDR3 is CASSLMGLAADEQFF. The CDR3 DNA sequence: TGTGCCAGCAGCTTAATGGGACTGGCTGCGGATGAGCAGTTCTTC.

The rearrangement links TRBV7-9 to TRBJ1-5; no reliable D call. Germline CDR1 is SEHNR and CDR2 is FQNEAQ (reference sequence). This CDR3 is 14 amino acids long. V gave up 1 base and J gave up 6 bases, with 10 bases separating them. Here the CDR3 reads CASSLGLTIQPQHF. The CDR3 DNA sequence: TGTGCCAGCAGCTTAGGTTTAACAATTCAGCCCCAGCATTTT. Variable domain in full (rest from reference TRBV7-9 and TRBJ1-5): DTGVSQNPRHKITKRGQNVTFRCDPISEHNRLYWYRQTLGQGPEFLTYFQNEAQLEKSRLLSDRFSAERPKGSFSTLEIQRTEQGDSAMYLCASSLGLTIQPQHFGDGTRLSIL.

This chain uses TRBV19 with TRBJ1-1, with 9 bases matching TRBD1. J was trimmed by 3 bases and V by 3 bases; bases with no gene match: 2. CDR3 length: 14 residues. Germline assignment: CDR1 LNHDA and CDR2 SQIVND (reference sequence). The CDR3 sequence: CASSIRQGDTEAFF. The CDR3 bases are TGTGCCAGTAGTATTCGACAGGGGGACACTGAAGCTTTCTTT.

The CDR3 sequence: CASSEEGRARYEQYF. CDR3 bases: TGTGCCAGCAGTGAAGAGGGCAGGGCTCGTTACGAGCAGTACTTC. This chain uses TRBV6-1 with TRBJ2-7; a weak D match, TRBD1 (5 bases). Looked up from germline, CDR1 is MNHNS and CDR2 is SASEGT. V was trimmed by 1 base and J by 4 bases, leaving 14 bases between them. The CDR3 runs to 15 residues.

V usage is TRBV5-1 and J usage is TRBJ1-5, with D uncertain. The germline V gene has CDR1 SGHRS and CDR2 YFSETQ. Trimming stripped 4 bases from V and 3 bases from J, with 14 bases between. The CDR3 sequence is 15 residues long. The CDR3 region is CASSLGSTPNQPQHF. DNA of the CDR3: TGCGCCAGCAGCCTTGGCAGTACCCCCAATCAGCCCCAGCATTTT.

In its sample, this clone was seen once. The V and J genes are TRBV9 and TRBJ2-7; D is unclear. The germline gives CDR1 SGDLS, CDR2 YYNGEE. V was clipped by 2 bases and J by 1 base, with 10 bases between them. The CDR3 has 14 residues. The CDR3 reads CASSVLSTSYEQYF. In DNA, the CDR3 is TGTGCCAGCAGCGTCTTAAGTACTTCCTACGAGCAGTACTTC.

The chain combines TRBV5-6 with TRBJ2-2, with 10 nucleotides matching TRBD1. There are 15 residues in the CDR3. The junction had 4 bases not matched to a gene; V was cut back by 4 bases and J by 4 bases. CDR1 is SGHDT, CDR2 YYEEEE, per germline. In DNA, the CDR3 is TGTGCCAGCAGCCGAGACAGGGGGCCCACCGGGGAGCTGTTTTTT. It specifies CASSRDRGPTGELFF. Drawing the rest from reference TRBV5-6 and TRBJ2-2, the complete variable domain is DAGVTQSPTHLIKTRGQQVTLRCSPKSGHDTVSWYQQALGQGPQFIFQYYEEEERQRGNFPDRFSGHQFPNYSSELNVNALLLGDSALYLCASSRDRGPTGELFFGEGSRLTVL.

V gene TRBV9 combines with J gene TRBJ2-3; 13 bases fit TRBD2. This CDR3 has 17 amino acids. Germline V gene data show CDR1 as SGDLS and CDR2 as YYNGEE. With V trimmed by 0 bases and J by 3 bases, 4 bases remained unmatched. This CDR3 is CASSVEVGLAGTDTQYF. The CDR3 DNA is TGTGCCAGCAGCGTAGAGGTGGGACTAGCGGGAACAGATACGCAGTATTTT.

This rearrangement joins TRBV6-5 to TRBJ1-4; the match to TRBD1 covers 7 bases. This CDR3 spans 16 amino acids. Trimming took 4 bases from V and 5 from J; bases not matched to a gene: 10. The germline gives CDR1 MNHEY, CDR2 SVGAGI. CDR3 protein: CASSSNTGAFNEKLFF. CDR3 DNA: TGTGCCAGCAGTTCAAACACAGGGGCCTTCAATGAAAAACTGTTTTTT.

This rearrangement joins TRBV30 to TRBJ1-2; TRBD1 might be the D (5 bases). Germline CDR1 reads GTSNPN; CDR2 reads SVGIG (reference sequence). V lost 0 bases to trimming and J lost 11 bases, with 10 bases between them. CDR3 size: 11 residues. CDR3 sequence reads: CAWSVGAAYTF. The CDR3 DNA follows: TGTGCCTGGAGTGTAGGGGCCGCTTACACCTTC.

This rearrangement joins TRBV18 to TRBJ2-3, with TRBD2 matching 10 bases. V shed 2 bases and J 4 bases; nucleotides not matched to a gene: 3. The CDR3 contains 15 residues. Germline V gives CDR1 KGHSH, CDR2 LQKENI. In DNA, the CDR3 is TGTGCCAGCTCACCAGGGCTAGCGGGAGCAGATACGCAGTATTTT. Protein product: CASSPGLAGADTQYF.

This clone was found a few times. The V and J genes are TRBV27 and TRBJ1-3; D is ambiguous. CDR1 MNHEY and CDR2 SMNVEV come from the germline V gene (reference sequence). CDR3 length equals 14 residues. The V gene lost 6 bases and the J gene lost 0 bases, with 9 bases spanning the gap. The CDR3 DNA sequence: TGTGCCAGCAGAGGAGAAGTCTCTGGAAACACCATATATTTT. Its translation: CASRGEVSGNTIYF.

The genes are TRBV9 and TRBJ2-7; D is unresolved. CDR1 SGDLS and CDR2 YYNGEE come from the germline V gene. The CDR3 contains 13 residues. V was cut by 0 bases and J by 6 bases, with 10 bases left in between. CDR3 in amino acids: CASSVGSRGEQYF. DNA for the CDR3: TGTGCCAGCAGCGTAGGATCTCGAGGCGAGCAGTACTTC.

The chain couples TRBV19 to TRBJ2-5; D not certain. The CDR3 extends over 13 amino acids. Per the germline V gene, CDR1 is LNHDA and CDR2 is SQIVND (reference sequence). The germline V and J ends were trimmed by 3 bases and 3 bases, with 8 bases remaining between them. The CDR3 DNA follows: TGTGCCAGTAGTATCAGTCCAGAAGAGACCCAGTACTTC. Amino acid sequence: CASSISPEETQYF.

The chain's CDR3 is CASSPGGGLTEAFF. The CDR3 DNA reads as TGTGCCAGCAGCCCCGGTGGAGGGCTGACTGAAGCTTTCTTT. The chain combines TRBV7-9 with TRBJ1-1; no clear D. The germline V gene encodes CDR1 SEHNR and CDR2 FQNEAQ (reference sequence). V was clipped by 5 bases and J by 5 bases, with 15 bases between them. The CDR3 has 14 amino acids. The full variable domain, its missing parts supplied by reference TRBV7-9 and TRBJ1-1, is DTGVSQNPRHKITKRGQNVTFRCDPISEHNRLYWYRQTLGQGPEFLTYFQNEAQLEKSRLLSDRFSAERPKGSFSTLEIQRTEQGDSAMYLCASSPGGGLTEAFFGQGTRLTVV.

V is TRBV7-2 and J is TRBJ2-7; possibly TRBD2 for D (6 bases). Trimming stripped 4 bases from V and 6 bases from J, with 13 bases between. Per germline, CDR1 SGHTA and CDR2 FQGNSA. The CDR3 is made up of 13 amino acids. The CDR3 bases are TGTGCCAGCAGCTCGGCGGGATTTTTCGAGCAGTACTTC. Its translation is CASSSAGFFEQYF.

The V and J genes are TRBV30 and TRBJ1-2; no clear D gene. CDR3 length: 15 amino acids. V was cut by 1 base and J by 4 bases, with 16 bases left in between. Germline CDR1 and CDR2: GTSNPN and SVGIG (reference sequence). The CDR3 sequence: CAWSEGAGMGYGYTF. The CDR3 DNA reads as TGTGCCTGGAGTGAAGGCGCCGGGATGGGCTATGGCTACACCTTC.